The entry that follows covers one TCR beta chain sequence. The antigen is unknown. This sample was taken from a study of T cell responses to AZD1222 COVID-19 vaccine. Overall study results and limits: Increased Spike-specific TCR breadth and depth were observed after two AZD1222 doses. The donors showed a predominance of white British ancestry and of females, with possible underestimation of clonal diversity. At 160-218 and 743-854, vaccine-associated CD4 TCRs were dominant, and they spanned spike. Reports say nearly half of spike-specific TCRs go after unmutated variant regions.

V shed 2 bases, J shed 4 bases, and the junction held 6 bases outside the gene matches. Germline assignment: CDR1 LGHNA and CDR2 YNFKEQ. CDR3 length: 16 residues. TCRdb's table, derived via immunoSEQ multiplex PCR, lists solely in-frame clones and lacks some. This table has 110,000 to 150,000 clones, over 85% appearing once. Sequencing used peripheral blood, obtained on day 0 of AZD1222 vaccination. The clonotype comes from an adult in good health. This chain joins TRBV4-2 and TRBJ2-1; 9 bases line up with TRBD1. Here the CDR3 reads CASSQQGDRAYNEQFF. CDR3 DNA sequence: TGTGCCAGCAGCCAACAAGGGGACAGGGCATACAATGAGCAGTTCTTC.